This T cell receptor (beta chain) originates from a study of cytomegalovirus exposure and HLA in healthy donors. The primer mix had 60 Vbeta and 13 Jbeta primers. Assay: immunoSEQ multiplex PCR; the TCRdb copy retains only in-frame clones and omits some. The table includes about 140,000 clones, 65% to 85% detected once. V lost 10 bases, J lost 3 bases, and 15 bases lay in between. The CDR3 consists of 13 residues. CDR1 is LNHDA, CDR2 SQIVND, per germline (reference sequence). The chain joins TRBV19 to TRBJ1-2; D possibly corresponds to TRBD1 (6 bases). The sequencing sample was made of PBMCs. The receptor was derived from a woman aged 40 to 50 in good health and CMV-seropositive. The DNA for the CDR3 is TGTGCCATATCAACAGGGATTTACTATGGCTACACCTTC. Its protein is CAISTGIYYGYTF.